The 32 T cell receptor beta chains below were found in one sample sequenced in a study of blood T cells in healthy people across ages. PCR was performed a second time for about 7 to 12 cycles using a sample-barcoded 5' primer and a J-beta primer mix. TCRdb passed the 5' RACE reads through MiXCR, listing each CDR3 protein once. The sample holds roughly 1.5 million distinct CDR3 sequences, 35% to 45% seen once. Sequenced sample: blood. These receptors were obtained from a young woman in good health.

The J gene is TRBJ2-4, the V gene TRBV27; possible D gene TRBD2, 6 bases. This CDR3 comprises 15 residues. Germline CDR1 is MNHEY and CDR2 is SMNVEV (reference sequence). The V gene lost 4 bases and the J gene lost 8 bases, with 18 bases spanning the gap. CDR3 sequence (DNA): TGTGCCAGCAGTTCCTCCCCGGATGGCGGGGACATTCAGTACTTC. It specifies CASSSSPDGGDIQYF.

A few counts support this clonotype. One end of the junction varies from germline; a read error may be responsible. This sequence joins TRBV10-3 and TRBJ2-1, with D uncertain. CDR1 and CDR2 from the germline V gene are ENHRY and SYGVKD. The CDR3 contains 16 residues. This CDR3 reads CAFSETSPDSYNEQFF. CDR3 DNA sequence: TGTGCCTTCAGTGAGACCTCCCCTGACTCCTACAATGAGCAGTTCTTC.

The V gene is TRBV30, the J gene TRBJ1-2; the match to TRBD1 covers 7 bases. Germline V gene data show CDR1 as GTSNPN and CDR2 as SVGIG (reference sequence). The V gene end was trimmed by 2 bases and the J gene end by 7 bases; junction bases not matched to a gene: 10. The CDR3 extends over 14 amino acids. The CDR3 region is CAWSTAGGMVGYTF. CDR3 bases: TGTGCCTGGAGTACTGCAGGGGGTATGGTTGGCTACACCTTC.

This clonotype occurred a few times. V is TRBV5-1 and J is TRBJ2-1; 7 nucleotides align to TRBD1. CDR1 is SGHRS and CDR2 is YFSETQ in the germline V gene. The CDR3 totals 14 residues. The V and J ends lost 4 bases and 5 bases, in that order; junction bases with no gene match: 6. The CDR3 coding sequence is TGCGCCAGCAGCCTAGTAACAGGGGACAATGAGCAGTTCTTC. Protein sequence: CASSLVTGDNEQFF.

A few counts support this clonotype. This chain joins TRBV12-3 or TRBV12-4 and TRBJ2-5; TRBD2 agrees at 8 bases. V lost 8 bases to trimming and J lost 7 bases; unmatched junction nucleotides: 6. CDR3 size: 12 residues. CDR3 sequence (DNA): TGTGCCAGCTCGACTAGCGTAGGGACCCAGTACTTC. Its translation is CASSTSVGTQYF.

The chain uses TRBV5-5 and TRBJ1-1, with a tentative D call TRBD1 (6 bases). In germline, CDR1 is SGHKS, CDR2 YYEKEE (reference sequence). The CDR3 consists of 13 residues. Trimming left V 5 bases short and J 4 bases short, with 12 bases between. CDR3 in DNA: TGTGCCAGCAGAAGTACAGGGAGCACTGAAGCTTTCTTT. It codes for CASRSTGSTEAFF.

The genes are TRBV7-2 and TRBJ2-7; D is unresolved. The length of the CDR3 is 15 residues. Germline CDR1 and CDR2: SGHTA and FQGNSA. V was pared by 8 bases and J by 1 base, with 18 bases between. CDR3 sequence reads: CASYDRTTLSYEQYF. Written as DNA, the CDR3 is TGTGCCAGCTACGACCGGACCACCCTATCCTACGAGCAGTACTTC.

V usage is TRBV20-1 and J usage is TRBJ2-7; D possibly corresponds to TRBD1 (6 bases). This CDR3 is built from 15 residues. In germline, CDR1 is DFQATT, CDR2 SNEGSKA (reference sequence). V lost 1 base and J 2 bases, leaving 15 bases between the germline ends. The CDR3, as DNA: TGCAGTGCTAGAGGTCAACAGGGTTGGGCCTACGAGCAGTACTTC. It yields the protein CSARGQQGWAYEQYF.

The chain carries TRBV12-3 or TRBV12-4 and TRBJ2-3; a possible D gene is TRBD2 (6 bases). The germline V and J ends were trimmed by 5 bases and 0 bases, with 12 bases remaining between them. The CDR3 runs to 15 residues. CDR3 sequence: CASSAYSGSTDTQYF. In nucleotides, the CDR3 is TGTGCCAGCAGTGCCTATAGCGGAAGCACAGATACGCAGTATTTT.

The chain uses TRBV4-1 and TRBJ2-5; 8 nucleotides agree with TRBD2. The J call is uncertain, as TRBJ2-7 better fits the DNA end. Germline V gene sequence: CDR1 MGHRA, CDR2 YSYEKL. CDR3 length: 14 residues. The CDR3 coding sequence is TGCGCCAGCAGCCAAGAGACTAGCGTCTACGAGCAGTACTTC. It yields the protein CASSQETSVYEQYF.

This rearrangement joins TRBV3-1 to TRBJ2-1; D gene unclear. The J call may be in error: the DNA end matches TRBJ2-7 better. The CDR3 consists of 16 residues. Germline V gene data show CDR1 as LGHDT and CDR2 as YNNKEL (reference sequence). The CDR3: CASSQLMGSSYNEQYF. Here the CDR3 DNA reads TGTGCCAGCAGCCAATTGATGGGAAGCTCCTACAATGAGCAGTACTTC.

This clonotype appeared a few times. V and J are TRBV29-1 and TRBJ1-2; no clear D gene. Looked up from germline, CDR1 is SQVTM and CDR2 is ANQGSEA. Trimming took off 4 bases at V and 6 bases at J, with 9 bases between the two ends. The CDR3 is 11 residues long. CDR3 in amino acids: CSVVSVNGYTF. The CDR3 DNA reads TGCAGCGTTGTGTCAGTAAATGGCTACACCTTC.

V is TRBV7-3 and J is TRBJ2-5; 7 positions agree with TRBD2. Germline V CDR1 and CDR2: SGHTA, FQGTGA. With V trimmed by 5 bases and J by 11 bases, 8 bases remained unmatched. This CDR3 has 12 amino acids. For the CDR3, the DNA is TGTGCCAGCAGCGTCGGGAGGAATGAGCAGTACTTC. Translation gives CASSVGRNEQYF.

This chain connects TRBV7-2 to TRBJ2-5; tentatively, D is TRBD2 (6 bases). The tail of the sequence fits TRBJ2-7 better, so the J call may be wrong. This CDR3 has 14 amino acids. CDR1 and CDR2 (germline): SGHTA, FQGNSA. DNA for the CDR3: TGTGCCAGCAGCGGCGTAGCGGAGTCCTACGAGCAGTACTTC. Protein sequence: CASSGVAESYEQYF.

This chain links TRBV20-1 with TRBJ2-7, with 13 bases that match TRBD2. Germline assignment: CDR1 DFQATT and CDR2 SNEGSKA (reference sequence). The CDR3 consists of 15 residues. V lost 3 bases and J lost 0; bases outside the gene matches: 2. CDR3 sequence reads: CSARGTSGVSYEQYF. For the CDR3, the DNA is TGCAGTGCTAGGGGGACTAGCGGGGTCTCCTACGAGCAGTACTTC.

The chain employs TRBV7-6 and TRBJ2-2, with D hard to call. CDR3 length: 17 amino acids. The germline gives CDR1 SGHVS, CDR2 FNYEAQ. Between the trimmed V and J ends, which lost 7 bases and 0 bases, there was a span of 18 bases. CDR3 bases: TGTGCCAGCAACGATCCCCGGCGGCAGGCGAACACCGGGGAGCTGTTTTTT. Its protein product is CASNDPRRQANTGELFF.

The rearrangement links TRBV20-1 to TRBJ2-7; 10 bases match TRBD1. The length of the CDR3 is 14 residues. Germline loops: CDR1 DFQATT, CDR2 SNEGSKA (reference sequence). V shed 4 bases and J 2 bases; nucleotides not matched to a gene: 5. The CDR3 loop reads CSATRTGGTYEQYF. The CDR3 region has the DNA TGCAGTGCTACTCGGACAGGGGGGACCTACGAGCAGTACTTC.

The V call is TRBV12-3 or TRBV12-4, the J call TRBJ1-5; the D gene is possibly TRBD1 (5 bases). V dropped 5 bases and J dropped 5 bases, with 10 bases sitting between them. This CDR3 spans 13 amino acids. This CDR3 reads CASSTGNYQPQHF. DNA for the CDR3: TGTGCCAGCAGTACAGGAAACTATCAGCCCCAGCATTTT.

The chain has TRBV20-1 and TRBJ2-1; 8 nucleotides agree with TRBD2. The CDR3 totals 16 residues. Germline CDR1 and CDR2: DFQATT and SNEGSKA (reference sequence). V trimming: 5 bases; J trimming: 9 bases; junction bases outside the gene matches: 18. CDR3: CSAYHSSGSFVGEQFF. The CDR3 bases are TGCAGTGCTTACCACTCCAGCGGGAGTTTCGTAGGTGAGCAGTTCTTC.

DNA of the CDR3: TGCGCCAGCAGCCTCCCCGGGACAGTGGGAGATACGCAGTATTTT. Amino acid sequence: CASSLPGTVGDTQYF. The chain has TRBV5-1 and TRBJ2-3, with 7 bases aligning to TRBD1. The CDR3 totals 15 residues. Germline CDR1 and CDR2: SGHRS and YFSETQ. With V trimmed by 4 bases and J by 5 bases, 10 bases remained unmatched.

In this sample, this clonotype turned up once. J is TRBJ2-5 and V is TRBV5-5, with D possibly matching TRBD2 (6 bases). Germline CDR1 and CDR2: SGHKS and YYEKEE (reference sequence). V lost 1 base and J lost 11, with 21 bases in between. The CDR3 length is 15 residues. DNA of the CDR3: TGTGCCAGCAGCTTGAGGTGGGAGGCAAACAATGAGCAGTACTTC. Amino acid sequence: CASSLRWEANNEQYF.

Ten or more counts support this clonotype. The chain uses TRBV20-1 and TRBJ2-7, with D possibly TRBD1 on 5 matching bases. V was pared by 0 bases and J by 2 bases, with 5 bases between. Germline loops: CDR1 DFQATT, CDR2 SNEGSKA (reference sequence). The CDR3 runs to 12 residues. CDR3 residues: CSARDRAYEQYF. Here the CDR3 DNA reads TGCAGTGCTAGAGACAGGGCCTACGAGCAGTACTTC.

This clonotype was counted at least ten times. V and J are TRBV12-3 or TRBV12-4 and TRBJ2-3; 13 nucleotides align to TRBD2. The V and J ends lost 6 bases and 6 bases, in that order; junction bases with no gene match: 6. The CDR3 spans 15 residues. CDR3 DNA: TGTGCCAGCAGCCCACTAGCGGGGGGGAGGGATACGCAGTATTTT. It specifies CASSPLAGGRDTQYF.

The chain joins TRBV2 to TRBJ2-1; 8 nucleotides agree with TRBD2. CDR3 length: 15 residues. V was clipped by 2 bases and J by 6 bases; unmatched bases: 6. Germline V lookup: CDR1 SNHLY, CDR2 FYNNEI. In DNA, the CDR3 is TGTGCCAGCAGTGAATTCAGCGGGGGTATCAATGAGCAGTTCTTC. This codes for CASSEFSGGINEQFF.

J is TRBJ2-2 and V is TRBV20-1, with D uncertain. V dropped 0 bases and J dropped 0 bases, with 11 bases sitting between them. The CDR3 totals 16 residues. Germline-derived CDR1 and CDR2 are DFQATT and SNEGSKA (reference sequence). The CDR3 region has the DNA TGCAGTGCTAGAGATCTGACGGTTACGAACACCGGGGAGCTGTTTTTT. Translating gives CSARDLTVTNTGELFF.

Worth noting for this clonotype: Just one base apart from a much larger clone, this may be a read error. The rearrangement links TRBV27 to TRBJ2-3; D is unresolved. This CDR3 has 12 residues. The germline CDR1 and CDR2 sequences are MNHEY and SMNVEV (reference sequence). CDR3 loop: CAGSFFGDTQYF. The CDR3 coding sequence is TGTGCCGGCAGTTTTTTCGGGGATACGCAGTATTTT.

This chain connects TRBV2 to TRBJ2-7; the D gene is possibly TRBD1 (5 bases). Trimming stripped 1 base from V and 4 bases from J, with 20 bases between. The CDR3 consists of 17 residues. The germline V gene has CDR1 SNHLY and CDR2 FYNNEI. CDR3 nucleotide sequence: TGTGCCAGCAGTGAAGATAATAGGGGCGCGAACCTGTACGAGCAGTACTTC. Translated: CASSEDNRGANLYEQYF.

The sample holds one count of this clonotype. The chain combines TRBV30 with TRBJ2-1; the D call may be TRBD1 or TRBD2 (5 bases each). V was clipped by 1 base and J by 9 bases, with 10 bases between them. From germline, CDR1 is GTSNPN and CDR2 SVGIG (reference sequence). The CDR3 has 12 amino acids. Written as DNA, the CDR3 is TGTGCCTGGAGTGGGGGACCTACTGAGCAGTTCTTC. Protein: CAWSGGPTEQFF.

The V gene is TRBV4-3, the J gene TRBJ2-7, with 7 nucleotides matching TRBD1. This CDR3 comprises 15 residues. The germline CDR1 and CDR2 sequences are LGHNA and YSLEER. V dropped 0 bases and J dropped 2; count of bases not matched to a gene: 4. CDR3 DNA: TGCGCCAGCAGCCAAGAACAGGGGTTTACCTACGAGCAGTACTTC. This codes for CASSQEQGFTYEQYF.

This clonotype was observed a few times. This chain joins TRBV7-2 and TRBJ2-7; a possible D gene is TRBD2 (5 bases). With 2 bases removed from V and 2 bases from J, the gap between germline ends came to 10 bases. CDR3 length: 14 amino acids. The germline CDR1 and CDR2 sequences are SGHTA and FQGNSA. DNA of the CDR3: TGTGCCAGCAGCTTATTTCCCGGGACCTACGAGCAGTACTTC. Its protein is CASSLFPGTYEQYF.

This rearrangement joins TRBV20-1 to TRBJ1-4; unclear D gene. Germline CDR1 is DFQATT and CDR2 is SNEGSKA (reference sequence). The CDR3 extends over 13 amino acids. Trimming took 6 bases from V and 5 from J, leaving 13 bases between them. This CDR3 is CSAVRRENEKLFF. The CDR3, as DNA: TGCAGTGCGGTTAGGCGGGAAAATGAAAAACTGTTTTTT.

About this clonotype itself: One end of the junction is discordant with germline, which a read error may explain. The rearrangement joins TRBV14 to TRBJ2-1; possible D gene TRBD2, 5 bases. Germline CDR1 SGHDN, CDR2 FVKESK. This CDR3 region has 13 residues. CDR3 in DNA: TGTGCCGGCAGCCAAGAATTTAGCGTAGGGCAGTTCTTC. Its translation is CAGSQEFSVGQFF.